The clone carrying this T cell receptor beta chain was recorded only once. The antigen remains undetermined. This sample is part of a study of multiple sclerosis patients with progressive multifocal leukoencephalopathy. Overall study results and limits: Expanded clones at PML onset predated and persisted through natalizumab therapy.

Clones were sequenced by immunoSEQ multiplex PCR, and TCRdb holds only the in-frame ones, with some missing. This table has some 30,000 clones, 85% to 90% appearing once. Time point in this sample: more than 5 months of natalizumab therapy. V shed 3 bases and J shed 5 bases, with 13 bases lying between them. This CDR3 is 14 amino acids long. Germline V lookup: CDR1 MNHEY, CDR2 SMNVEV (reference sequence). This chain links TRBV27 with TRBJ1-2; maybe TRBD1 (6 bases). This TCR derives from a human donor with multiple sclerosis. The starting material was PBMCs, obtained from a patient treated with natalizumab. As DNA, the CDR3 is TGTGCCAGCAGTTTGACAGGAACCGGATATGGCTACACCTTC. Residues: CASSLTGTGYGYTF.